Presented here are 13 T cell receptor beta chains from one specimen sequenced in a study of regulatory and conventional T cells in RAG deficiency (dated by TCRdb to the late 2010s). The library was made by the immunoSEQ multiplex PCR assay. In TCRdb, the immuneACCESS table is reduced to in-frame sequences with V and J assigned. These tables do not hold every clone; where another copy was compared, an unresolved V gene accounts for under half, and the others remain unexplained. This sample has under 45,000 clones in its table, and about 78% of those were observed once. The ten largest clones add up to around 3.4% of the sample. Conventional CD4+ T cells were purified from blood as CD25-low CD127-high cells before genomic DNA extraction. A further study also used this sample, focusing on regulatory T cells. From the second report: For the multiplex PCR, 52 forward TRBV primers and 13 reverse TRBJ primers were used, and amplification bias was corrected with both assay-based and computational methods.

What was sequenced was CD4+ effector T cells sorted from blood. These receptors all stem from a human donor in good health.

In this sample, this clone turned up a few times. As DNA, the CDR3 is TGTGCCAGCAGCCAGGGAACTTTTAATTCACCCCTCCACTTT. Its translation: CASSQGTFNSPLHF. This rearrangement joins TRBV4-2 to TRBJ1-6, with D hard to call. Trimming shortened V by 3 bases and J by 6 bases, and 9 bases separated the two germline ends. CDR3 length: 14 amino acids. Germline-derived CDR1 and CDR2 are LGHNA and YNFKEQ.

V is TRBV11-1 and J is TRBJ1-1; no clear D. Germline CDR1 and CDR2: SGHAT and FQDESV (reference sequence). The length of the CDR3 is 11 residues. The V end was cut by 6 bases, the J end by 7 bases, with 9 bases between. The CDR3: CASRGKIEAFF. The CDR3 region has the DNA TGTGCCAGCAGAGGGAAAATTGAAGCTTTCTTT.

The chain uses TRBV2 and TRBJ2-5; D not resolved. The CDR3 extends over 15 amino acids. CDR1 is SNHLY and CDR2 is FYNNEI in the germline V gene. The V and J ends lost 2 bases and 2 bases respectively, with 12 bases between them. CDR3 nucleotides: TGTGCCAGCAGTGAACAAAGAGGCAGTCAAGAGACCCAGTACTTC. Encoded protein: CASSEQRGSQETQYF.

This clone has more than one count but fewer than ten. The chain carries TRBV5-1 and TRBJ1-6; TRBD1 aligns across 7 bases. Unmatched junction bases numbered 6, after V lost 2 bases and J lost 7 bases. The V gene's germline CDR1 is SGHRS and CDR2 YFSETQ. The length of the CDR3 is 15 residues. The CDR3 DNA reads TGCGCCAGCAGCTTTGACAGGGACGACAATTCACCCCTCCACTTT. Translating gives CASSFDRDDNSPLHF. The whole variable domain, filled in from reference TRBV5-1 and TRBJ1-6, reads KAGVTQTPRYLIKTRGQQVTLSCSPISGHRSVSWYQQTPGQGLQFLFEYFSETQRNKGNFPGRFSGRQFSNSRSEMNVSTLELGDSALYLCASSFDRDDNSPLHFGNGTRLTVT.

This rearrangement joins TRBV10-3 to TRBJ2-7; 8 bases line up with TRBD1. This CDR3 has 16 amino acids. Per the germline V gene, CDR1 is ENHRY and CDR2 is SYGVKD. Trimming at V came to 4 bases and at J to 1 base, leaving 9 bases not matched to a gene. CDR3 sequence (DNA): TGTGCCATCAGTGGGACAATACAGGGGGTTTCCTACGAGCAGTACTTC. Its protein is CAISGTIQGVSYEQYF.

This clone was detected only a few times. The rearrangement uses TRBV5-4 and TRBJ1-2, with no clear D. Trimming removed 3 bases at V and 3 bases at J, with 9 bases between. Germline CDR1 is SGHNT and CDR2 is YYREEE (reference sequence). The CDR3 sequence is 13 residues long. The CDR3 is CASSSDRHYGYTF. The CDR3 DNA is TGTGCCAGCAGCTCGGACCGTCACTATGGCTACACCTTC. Full variable domain (rest looked up from reference TRBV5-4 and TRBJ1-2): ETGVTQSPTHLIKTRGQQVTLRCSSQSGHNTVSWYQQALGQGPQFIFQYYREEENGRGNFPPRFSGLQFPNYSSELNVNALELDDSALYLCASSSDRHYGYTFGSGTRLTVV.

The J gene is TRBJ2-7, the V gene TRBV30, with D possibly being TRBD1 (6 bases). The CDR3 loop spans 12 amino acids. In germline, CDR1 is GTSNPN, CDR2 SVGIG (reference sequence). V lost 2 bases to trimming and J lost 6 bases, with 11 bases between them. This CDR3 is CAWSRDTGEQYF. The CDR3 DNA reads TGTGCCTGGAGTCGGGACACGGGCGAGCAGTACTTC.

This clone was recorded a few times. The chain is built from TRBV2 and TRBJ1-2; D unclear. Germline V gene lookup returns CDR1 SNHLY and CDR2 FYNNEI. The germline V and J ends were trimmed by 3 bases and 0 bases, with 2 bases remaining between them. This CDR3 region has 12 residues. Here the CDR3 DNA reads TGTGCCAGCAGTGACTCTAACTATGGCTACACCTTC. Protein product: CASSDSNYGYTF.

The J gene is TRBJ1-1, the V gene TRBV28, with D unresolved. Trimming stripped 6 bases from V and 8 bases from J, with 13 bases between. Germline V gene sequence: CDR1 MDHEN, CDR2 SYDVKM. The CDR3 is made up of 12 amino acids. The CDR3 loop reads CASRHDAREAFF. The DNA of the CDR3 is TGTGCCAGCAGACACGATGCGCGGGAAGCTTTCTTT.

This rearrangement joins TRBV4-1 to TRBJ2-5; TRBD1 matches at 10 bases. Germline CDR1 MGHRA, CDR2 YSYEKL. The length of the CDR3 is 15 residues. With V trimmed by 2 bases and J by 3 bases, 3 bases remained unmatched. Written as DNA, the CDR3 is TGCGCCAGCAGCCAAACGGGGACAGGGGAAGAGACCCAGTACTTC. Amino acids: CASSQTGTGEETQYF.

The CDR3 here is CASSPGDTFEKLFF. CDR3 bases: TGCGCCAGCAGCCCCGGGGACACCTTTGAAAAACTGTTTTTT. The chain uses TRBV5-1 and TRBJ1-4; possibly TRBD1 for D (6 bases). Germline assignment: CDR1 SGHRS and CDR2 YFSETQ. V shed 4 bases and J shed 7 bases, with 14 bases lying between them. The CDR3 consists of 14 residues.

The V gene is TRBV5-1, the J gene TRBJ2-3, with D perhaps matching TRBD2 (6 bases). This CDR3 is 14 amino acids long. The germline V gene encodes CDR1 SGHRS and CDR2 YFSETQ. Between the trimmed V and J ends, which lost 1 base and 6 bases, there was a span of 12 bases. The CDR3 bases are TGCGCCAGCAGCTTGCAAGGAGGGAGGGATACGCAGTATTTT. It translates to CASSLQGGRDTQYF.

The CDR3 is CAWTSRNRAGYTF. DNA for the CDR3: TGTGCCTGGACTTCTAGGAACAGGGCTGGCTACACCTTC. The J gene is TRBJ1-2, the V gene TRBV30, with D maybe TRBD1 (6 bases). CDR1 GTSNPN and CDR2 SVGIG come from the germline V gene (reference sequence). The CDR3 loop spans 13 amino acids. V dropped 4 bases and J dropped 7 bases, with 16 bases sitting between them.